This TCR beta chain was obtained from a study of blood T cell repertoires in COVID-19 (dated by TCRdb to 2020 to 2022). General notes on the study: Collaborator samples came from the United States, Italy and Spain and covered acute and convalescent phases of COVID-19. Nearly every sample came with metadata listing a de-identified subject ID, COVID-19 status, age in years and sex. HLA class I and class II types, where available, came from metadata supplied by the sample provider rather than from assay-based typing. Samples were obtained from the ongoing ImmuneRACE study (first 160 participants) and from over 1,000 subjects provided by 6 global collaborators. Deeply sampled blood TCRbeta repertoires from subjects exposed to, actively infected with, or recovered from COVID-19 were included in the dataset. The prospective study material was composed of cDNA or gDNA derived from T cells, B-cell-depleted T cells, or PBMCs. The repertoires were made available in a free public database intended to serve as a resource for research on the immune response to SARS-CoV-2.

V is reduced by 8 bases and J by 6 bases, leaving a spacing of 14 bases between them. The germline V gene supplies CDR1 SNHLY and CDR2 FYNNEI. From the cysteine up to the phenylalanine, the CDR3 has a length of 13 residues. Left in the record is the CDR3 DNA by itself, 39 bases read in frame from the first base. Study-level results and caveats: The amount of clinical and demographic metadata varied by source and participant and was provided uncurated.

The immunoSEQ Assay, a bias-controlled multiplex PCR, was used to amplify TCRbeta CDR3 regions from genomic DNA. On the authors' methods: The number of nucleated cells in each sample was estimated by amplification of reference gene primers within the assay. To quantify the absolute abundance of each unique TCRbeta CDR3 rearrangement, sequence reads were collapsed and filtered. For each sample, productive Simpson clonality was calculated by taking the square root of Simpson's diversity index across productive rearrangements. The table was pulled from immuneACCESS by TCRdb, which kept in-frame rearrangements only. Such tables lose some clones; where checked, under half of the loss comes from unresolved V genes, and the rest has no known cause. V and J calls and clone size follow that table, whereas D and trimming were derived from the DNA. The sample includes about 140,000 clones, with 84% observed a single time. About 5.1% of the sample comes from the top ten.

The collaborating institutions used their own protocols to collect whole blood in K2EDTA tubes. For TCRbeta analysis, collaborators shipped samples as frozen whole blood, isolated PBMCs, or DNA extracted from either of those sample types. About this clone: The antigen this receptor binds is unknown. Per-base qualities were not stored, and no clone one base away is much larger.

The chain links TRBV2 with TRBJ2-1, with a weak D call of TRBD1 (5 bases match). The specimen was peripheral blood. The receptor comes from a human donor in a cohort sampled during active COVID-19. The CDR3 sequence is CASGQGVLNEQFF. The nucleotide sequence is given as TGTGCCAGCGGACAAGGGGTGCTCAATGAGCAGTTCTTC. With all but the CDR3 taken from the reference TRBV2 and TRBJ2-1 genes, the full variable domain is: EPEVTQTPSHQVTQMGQEVILRCVPISNHLYFYWYRQILGQKVEFLVSFYNNEISEKSEIFDDQFSVERPDGSNFTLKIRSTKLEDSAMYFCASGQGVLNEQFFGPGTRLTVL.